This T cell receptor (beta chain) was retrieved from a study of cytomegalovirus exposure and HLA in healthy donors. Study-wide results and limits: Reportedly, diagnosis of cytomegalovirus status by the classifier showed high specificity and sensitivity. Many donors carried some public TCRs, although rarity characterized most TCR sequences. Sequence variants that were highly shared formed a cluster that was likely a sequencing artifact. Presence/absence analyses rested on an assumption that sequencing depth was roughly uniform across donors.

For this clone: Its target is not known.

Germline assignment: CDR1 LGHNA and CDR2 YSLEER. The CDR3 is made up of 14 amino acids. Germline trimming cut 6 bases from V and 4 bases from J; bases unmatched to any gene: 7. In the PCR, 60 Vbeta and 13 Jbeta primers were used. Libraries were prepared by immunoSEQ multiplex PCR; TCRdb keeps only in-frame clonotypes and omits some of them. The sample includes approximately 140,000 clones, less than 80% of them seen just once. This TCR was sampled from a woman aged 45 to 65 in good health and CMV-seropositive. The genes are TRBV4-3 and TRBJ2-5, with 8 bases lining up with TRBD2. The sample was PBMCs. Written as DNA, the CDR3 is TGCGCCAGCAGGACCTACGGGACTAGAGAGACCCAGTACTTC. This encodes CASRTYGTRETQYF.